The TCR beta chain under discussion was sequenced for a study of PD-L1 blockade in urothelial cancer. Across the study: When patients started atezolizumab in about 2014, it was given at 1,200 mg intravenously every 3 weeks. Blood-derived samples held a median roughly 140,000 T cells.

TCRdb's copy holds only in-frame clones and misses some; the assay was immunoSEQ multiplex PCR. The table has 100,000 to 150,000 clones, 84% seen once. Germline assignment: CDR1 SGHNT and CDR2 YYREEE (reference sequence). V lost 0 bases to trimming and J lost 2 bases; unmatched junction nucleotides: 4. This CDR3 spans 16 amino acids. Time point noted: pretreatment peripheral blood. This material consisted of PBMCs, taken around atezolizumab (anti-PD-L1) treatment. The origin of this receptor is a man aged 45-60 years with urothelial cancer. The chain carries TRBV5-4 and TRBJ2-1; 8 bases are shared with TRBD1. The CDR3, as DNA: TGTGCCAGCAGCTTGGGGTCAGGGGGCACCTACAATGAGCAGTTCTTC. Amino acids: CASSLGSGGTYNEQFF.